This TCR beta chain was identified in a study of technical replicates of blood from a handful of donors. Sequencing was performed with immunoSEQ multiplex PCR; in TCRdb, only in-frame clones are kept and a portion is missing. Of approximately 79,000 clones in the sample, 91% were seen once. Germline CDR1 is SEHNR and CDR2 is FQNEAQ (reference sequence). The CDR3 contains 13 residues. The V gene end was trimmed by 7 bases and the J gene end by 5 bases; junction bases not matched to a gene: 4. The sample consisted of T cells isolated from PBMCs. The clonotype originates from a human donor in good health. The V and J genes are TRBV7-9 and TRBJ2-1; 8 bases map to TRBD2. The CDR3 coding sequence is TGTGCCAGCATACTAGCGGCGAACAATGAGCAGTTCTTC. This encodes CASILAANNEQFF.